The clone carrying this T cell receptor beta chain was recorded once. As yet, its antigen is unknown. This record comes from a study of shared clonotypes between healthy human individuals. Broader study findings: Estimated richness values were generally larger in naive subsets than in memory subsets.

The study separated CD4+ cells into CD45RA+ naive and CD45RA-negative memory subsets. Generated by immunoSEQ multiplex PCR, the TCRdb table keeps only in-frame clones and is missing some. The sample comprises millions of clones, 93% of which are singletons, and about 0.41% rests with the top ten. The germline CDR1 and CDR2 sequences are KGHSH and LQKENI. V lost 0 bases and J lost 4, with 9 bases in between. The CDR3 loop spans 14 amino acids. This TCR was recovered from a man between 18 and 29 years old in good health. Some clones in this sample may be carry-over from other donors' samples. The V gene is TRBV18, the J gene TRBJ1-2; TRBD1 is a possible D gene (5 bases). The sequencing input was naive CD4+ T cells from PBMCs. The sample's subset: CD45RA+ positively selected. CDR3 in amino acids: CASSPPAGTYGYTF. The CDR3 DNA reads TGTGCCAGCTCACCACCGGCCGGGACCTATGGCTACACCTTC.